These 9 T cell receptor beta chains came from one sample sequenced in a study of T-cell reconstitution after alpha-beta-depleted transplantation in children. Preparation of the TCRbeta library used unique molecular identifiers. One entry per CDR3 protein, called by TCRdb with MiXCR from the PCR reads. The sample consists of 500,000 to 600,000 distinct CDR3 sequences, 25% to 30% of them appearing once. Sequencing was performed on PBMCs, taken before TCRalphabeta/CD19-depleted stem cell transplant. These receptors all stem from a boy under three years old with Wiskott-Aldrich syndrome, due to receive a stem cell transplant.

The rearrangement uses TRBV6-5 and TRBJ2-1, with D possibly TRBD1 on 5 matching bases. Germline CDR1 is MNHEY and CDR2 is SVGAGI. Deletions cut 0 bases from V and 1 base from J, with 10 bases between. The CDR3 length is 16 residues. CDR3 sequence reads: CASSYSREKSYNEQFF. Written as DNA, the CDR3 is TGTGCCAGCAGTTACTCCAGGGAAAAGTCCTACAATGAGCAGTTCTTC.

This clonotype counts as large. The gene calls are TRBV20-1 and TRBJ2-7, with TRBD2 matching over 11 bases. The germline gives CDR1 DFQATT, CDR2 SNEGSKA (reference sequence). The ends lost 4 bases at V and 3 bases at J; junction bases unmatched: 2. The CDR3 loop spans 13 amino acids. The CDR3 coding sequence is TGCAGTGCTATAGCGGGAGGGCTCTACGAGCAGTACTTC. Residues: CSAIAGGLYEQYF.

The chain couples TRBV7-2 to TRBJ1-5, with D possibly TRBD1 on 6 matching bases. V lost 3 bases and J lost 0, with 12 bases in between. CDR3 size: 16 residues. Germline CDR1 and CDR2: SGHTA and FQGNSA. The CDR3 spells CASSFYGGHSNQPQHF. The CDR3, as DNA: TGTGCCAGCAGCTTCTACGGGGGACATAGCAATCAGCCCCAGCATTTT. The variable domain in full, with the rest retrieved from reference TRBV7-2 and TRBJ1-5, is GAGVSQSPSNKVTEKGKDVELRCDPISGHTALYWYRQSLGQGLEFLIYFQGNSAPDKSGLPSDRFSAERTGGSVSTLTIQRTQQEDSAVYLCASSFYGGHSNQPQHFGDGTRLSIL.

The chain employs TRBV7-6 and TRBJ2-1; possibly TRBD2 for D (6 bases). Germline CDR1 SGHVS, CDR2 FNYEAQ. The CDR3 sequence is 16 residues long. V was cut by 5 bases and J by 3 bases, with 17 bases left in between. CDR3 amino acids: CASSIGGLTHYNEQFF. CDR3 coding DNA: TGTGCCAGCAGCATAGGTGGACTAACTCACTACAATGAGCAGTTCTTC.

This rearrangement joins TRBV10-3 to TRBJ1-1; D ambiguous. CDR3 length: 12 amino acids. The V gene lost 8 bases and the J gene lost 1 base, with 8 bases spanning the gap. Germline V gene lookup returns CDR1 ENHRY and CDR2 SYGVKD. CDR3 amino acids: CAIGERNTEAFF. The CDR3 DNA reads as TGTGCCATCGGGGAGAGGAACACTGAAGCTTTCTTT.

This chain joins TRBV5-1 and TRBJ2-7; D not certain. Trimming shortened V by 5 bases and J by 2 bases, and 11 bases separated the two germline ends. From germline, CDR1 is SGHRS and CDR2 YFSETQ. The CDR3 runs 13 residues. This CDR3 is CASRAPEAYEQYF. The CDR3 DNA follows: TGCGCCAGCAGGGCCCCCGAGGCCTACGAGCAGTACTTC.

In this sample, this clonotype turned up a few times. The J gene is TRBJ2-7, the V gene TRBV5-1; TRBD2 is a possible D gene (6 bases). V lost 5 bases, J lost 2 bases, and 11 bases lay in between. Looked up from germline, CDR1 is SGHRS and CDR2 is YFSETQ. This CDR3 region has 13 residues. The chain's CDR3 is CASSRREAYEQYF. The CDR3 nucleotides read TGCGCCAGCAGTAGGAGGGAGGCCTACGAGCAGTACTTC.

The rearrangement links TRBV4-1 to TRBJ2-5; 10 bases line up with TRBD2. This CDR3 contains 21 residues. With 0 bases clipped from V and 2 bases from J, the junction kept 18 bases outside the gene matches. CDR1 is MGHRA and CDR2 is YSYEKL in the germline V gene. CDR3 in DNA: TGCGCCAGCAGCCAAGATCACAGGGCTGGGGTGGTAGCGGGAGGTCAAGAGACCCAGTACTTC. This codes for CASSQDHRAGVVAGGQETQYF.

V is TRBV6-5 and J is TRBJ1-1; no reliable D call. Germline V gene lookup returns CDR1 MNHEY and CDR2 SVGAGI. The CDR3 has 14 residues. V lost 5 bases and J lost 2, with 12 bases in between. The CDR3 spells CASSTNPLNTEAFF. In nucleotides, the CDR3 is TGTGCCAGCAGTACTAATCCGCTCAACACTGAAGCTTTCTTT.